This T cell receptor (beta chain) was found in a study of shared clonotypes between healthy human individuals. Terminally differentiated effector memory CD45RA+ cells were excluded by CCR7 positive selection of CD45RO-negative cells. Profiled with immunoSEQ multiplex PCR; TCRdb holds only in-frame clones, not every one. The repertoire holds roughly 2,000,000 clones, 85% to 95% seen once, with roughly 1.2% in the top ten. The sample holds a few counts of this clone. The sample has other DNA sequences that encode this CDR3 too. Unmatched junction bases numbered 1, after V lost 0 bases and J lost 4 bases. CDR3 length equals 14 residues. Per germline, CDR1 SGHVS and CDR2 FNYEAQ.

The TCR was taken from a man aged 18 to 29 in good health. J is TRBJ2-3 and V is TRBV7-6, with 7 bases that match TRBD2. The sequenced sample consisted of naive CD8+ T cells sorted from blood. CDR3 sequence reads: CASSLAGGADTQYF. The CDR3, as DNA: TGTGCCAGCAGCTTAGCGGGAGGGGCAGATACGCAGTATTTT.